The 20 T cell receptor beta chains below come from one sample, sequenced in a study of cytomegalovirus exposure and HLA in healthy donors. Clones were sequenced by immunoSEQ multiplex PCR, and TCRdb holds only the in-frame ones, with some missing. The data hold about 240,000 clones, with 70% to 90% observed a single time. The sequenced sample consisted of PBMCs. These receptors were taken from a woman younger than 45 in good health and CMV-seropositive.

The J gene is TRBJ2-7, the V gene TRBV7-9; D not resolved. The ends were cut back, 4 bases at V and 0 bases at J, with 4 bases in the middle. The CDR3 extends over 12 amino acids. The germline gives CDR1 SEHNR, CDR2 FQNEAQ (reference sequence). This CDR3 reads CASSSVSYEQYF. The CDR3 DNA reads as TGTGCCAGCAGCTCCGTCTCCTACGAGCAGTACTTC. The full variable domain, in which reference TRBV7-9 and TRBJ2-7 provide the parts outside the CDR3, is DTGVSQNPRHKITKRGQNVTFRCDPISEHNRLYWYRQTLGQGPEFLTYFQNEAQLEKSRLLSDRFSAERPKGSFSTLEIQRTEQGDSAMYLCASSSVSYEQYFGPGTRLTVT.

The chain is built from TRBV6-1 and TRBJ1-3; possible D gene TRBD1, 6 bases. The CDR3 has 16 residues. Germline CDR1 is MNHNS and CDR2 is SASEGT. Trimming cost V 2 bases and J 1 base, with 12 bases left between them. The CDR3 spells CASSERKDRSGNTIYF. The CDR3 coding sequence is TGTGCCAGCAGTGAAAGAAAGGACAGATCTGGAAACACCATATATTTT.

The CDR3 DNA reads as TGCGCCAGCAGCCAACTACAACGGGTGGGAGAGACCCAGTACTTC. Amino acids: CASSQLQRVGETQYF. The rearrangement uses TRBV4-1 and TRBJ2-5, with unresolved D. CDR1 and CDR2 (germline): MGHRA, YSYEKL. Trimming left V 2 bases short and J 4 bases short, with 14 bases between. The CDR3 length is 15 residues.

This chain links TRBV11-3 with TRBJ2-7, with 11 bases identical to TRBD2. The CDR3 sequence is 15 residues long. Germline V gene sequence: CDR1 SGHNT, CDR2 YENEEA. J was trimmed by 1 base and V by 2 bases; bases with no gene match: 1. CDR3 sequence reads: CASSLRLAGSYEQYF. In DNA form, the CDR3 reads TGTGCCAGCAGCTTAAGACTAGCGGGATCCTACGAGCAGTACTTC.

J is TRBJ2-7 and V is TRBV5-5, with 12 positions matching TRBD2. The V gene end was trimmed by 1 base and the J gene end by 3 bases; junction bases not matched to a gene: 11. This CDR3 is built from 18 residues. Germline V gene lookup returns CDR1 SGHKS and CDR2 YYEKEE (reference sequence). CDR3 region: CASSLRLAGVGLLYEQYF. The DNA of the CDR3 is TGTGCCAGCAGCTTGAGACTAGCGGGAGTCGGTCTACTCTACGAGCAGTACTTC.

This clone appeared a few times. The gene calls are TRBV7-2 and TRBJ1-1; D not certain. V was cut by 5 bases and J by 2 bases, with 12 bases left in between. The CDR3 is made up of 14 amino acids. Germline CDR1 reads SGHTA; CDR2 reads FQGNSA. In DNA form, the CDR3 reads TGTGCCAGCAGCCCCGGTGCCGCCAACACTGAAGCTTTCTTT. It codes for CASSPGAANTEAFF.

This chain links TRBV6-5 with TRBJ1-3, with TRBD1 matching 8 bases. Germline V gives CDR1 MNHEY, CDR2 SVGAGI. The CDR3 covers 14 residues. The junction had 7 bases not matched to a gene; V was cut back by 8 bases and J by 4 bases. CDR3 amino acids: CASAKWDRGNTIYF. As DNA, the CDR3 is TGTGCCAGCGCGAAGTGGGACAGGGGAAACACCATATATTTT.

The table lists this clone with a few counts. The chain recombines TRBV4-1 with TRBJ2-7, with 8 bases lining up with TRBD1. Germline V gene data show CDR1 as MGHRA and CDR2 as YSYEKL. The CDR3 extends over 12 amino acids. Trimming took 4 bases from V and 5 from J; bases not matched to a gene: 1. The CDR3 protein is CASSLTGDEQYF. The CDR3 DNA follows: TGCGCCAGCAGCCTGACAGGGGACGAGCAGTACTTC.

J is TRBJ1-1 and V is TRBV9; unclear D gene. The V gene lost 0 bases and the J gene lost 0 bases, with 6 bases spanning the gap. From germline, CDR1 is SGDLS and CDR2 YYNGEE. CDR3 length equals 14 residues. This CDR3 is CASSVESLNTEAFF. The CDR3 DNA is TGTGCCAGCAGCGTAGAATCTCTGAACACTGAAGCTTTCTTT.

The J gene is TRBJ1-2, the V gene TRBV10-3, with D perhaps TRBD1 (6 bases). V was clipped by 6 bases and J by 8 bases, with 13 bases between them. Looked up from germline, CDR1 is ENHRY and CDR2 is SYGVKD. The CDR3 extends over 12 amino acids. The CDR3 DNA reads TGTGCCATCAGCCAAGCGACAGGCGGCTACACCTTC. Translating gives CAISQATGGYTF.

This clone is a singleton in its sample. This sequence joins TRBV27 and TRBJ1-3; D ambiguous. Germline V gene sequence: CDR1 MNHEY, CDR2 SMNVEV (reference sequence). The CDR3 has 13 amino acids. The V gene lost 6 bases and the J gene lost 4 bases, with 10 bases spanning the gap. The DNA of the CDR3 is TGTGCCAGCAGGCCCGCGGTGGGAAACACCATATATTTT. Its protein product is CASRPAVGNTIYF.

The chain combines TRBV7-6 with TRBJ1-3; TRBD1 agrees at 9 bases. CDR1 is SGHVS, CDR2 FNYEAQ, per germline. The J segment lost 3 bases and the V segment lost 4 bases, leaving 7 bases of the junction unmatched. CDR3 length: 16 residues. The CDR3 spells CASSSGTGYGGNTIYF. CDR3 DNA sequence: TGTGCCAGCAGCTCGGGGACAGGGTACGGTGGAAACACCATATATTTT.

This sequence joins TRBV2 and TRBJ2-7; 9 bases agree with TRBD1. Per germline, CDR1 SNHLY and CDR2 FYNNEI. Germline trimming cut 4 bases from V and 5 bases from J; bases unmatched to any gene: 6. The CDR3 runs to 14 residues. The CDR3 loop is CASSGGQGRHEQYF. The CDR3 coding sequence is TGTGCCAGCAGTGGTGGACAGGGGAGGCACGAGCAGTACTTC.

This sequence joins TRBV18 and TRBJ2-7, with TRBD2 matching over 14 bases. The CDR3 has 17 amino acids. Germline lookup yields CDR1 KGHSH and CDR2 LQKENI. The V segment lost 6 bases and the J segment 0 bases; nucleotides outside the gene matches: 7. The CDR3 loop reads CASSTGTSGSGSYEQYF. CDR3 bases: TGTGCCAGCTCTACCGGGACTAGCGGGAGTGGCTCCTACGAGCAGTACTTC. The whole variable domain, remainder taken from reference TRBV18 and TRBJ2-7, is NAGVMQNPRHLVRRRGQEARLRCSPMKGHSHVYWYRQLPEEGLKFMVYLQKENIIDESGMPKERFSAEFPKEGPSILRIQQVVRGDSAAYFCASSTGTSGSGSYEQYFGPGTRLTVT.

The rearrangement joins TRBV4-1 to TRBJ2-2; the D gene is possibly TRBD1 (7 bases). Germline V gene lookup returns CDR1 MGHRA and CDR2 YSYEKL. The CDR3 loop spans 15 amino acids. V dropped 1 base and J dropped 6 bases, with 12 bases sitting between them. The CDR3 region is CASSQGPGGSGELFF. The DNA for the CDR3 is TGCGCCAGCAGCCAAGGACCAGGGGGGTCCGGGGAGCTGTTTTTT.

The CDR3 is CASSLDARTSGRGETQYF. The CDR3 DNA is TGCGCCAGCAGCTTGGACGCTCGGACTAGCGGGAGGGGTGAGACCCAGTACTTC. This chain uses TRBV5-1 with TRBJ2-5, with TRBD2 identical over 15 bases. The CDR3 runs to 18 residues. Germline V CDR1 and CDR2: SGHRS, YFSETQ. V gave up 0 bases and J gave up 5 bases; unmatched junction bases: 8.

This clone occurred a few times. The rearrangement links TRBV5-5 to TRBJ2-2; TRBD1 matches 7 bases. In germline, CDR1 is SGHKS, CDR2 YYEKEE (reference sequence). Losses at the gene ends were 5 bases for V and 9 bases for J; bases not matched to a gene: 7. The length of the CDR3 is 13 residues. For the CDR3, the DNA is TGTGCCAGCAGGCGACAGGGCGTCAGGGAGCTGTTTTTT. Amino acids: CASRRQGVRELFF.

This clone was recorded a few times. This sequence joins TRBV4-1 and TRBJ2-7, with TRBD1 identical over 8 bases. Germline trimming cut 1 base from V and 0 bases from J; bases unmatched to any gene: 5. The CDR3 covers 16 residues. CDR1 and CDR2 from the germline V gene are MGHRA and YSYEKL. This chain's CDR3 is CASSQGTGLGSYEQYF. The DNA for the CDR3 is TGCGCCAGCAGCCAAGGGACAGGGTTGGGCTCCTACGAGCAGTACTTC.

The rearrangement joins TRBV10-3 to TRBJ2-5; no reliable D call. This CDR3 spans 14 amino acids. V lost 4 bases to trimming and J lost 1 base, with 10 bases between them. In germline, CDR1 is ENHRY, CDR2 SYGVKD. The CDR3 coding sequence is TGTGCCATCAGTGCTTCAGGCAGCCAAGAGACCCAGTACTTC. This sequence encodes CAISASGSQETQYF.

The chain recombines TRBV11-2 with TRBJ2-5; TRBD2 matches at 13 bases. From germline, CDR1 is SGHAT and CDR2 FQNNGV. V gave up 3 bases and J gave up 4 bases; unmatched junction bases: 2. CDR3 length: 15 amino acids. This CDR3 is CASSFTSGRGETQYF. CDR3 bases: TGTGCCAGCAGCTTTACTAGCGGGAGGGGAGAGACCCAGTACTTC.